The entry below describes one T cell receptor (beta chain). The sample holds a few counts of this clonotype. The clone's antigen remains unknown. No clone much larger than this one lies a single base away; base qualities are absent. This entry belongs to a study of T cells after yellow fever vaccination (dated by TCRdb to the late 2010s). At the level of the whole study: The SMART-Seq v4 Ultra Low Input RNA kit was used to prepare libraries from fractions with low cell numbers. Blood was drawn at multiple timepoints before and after primary and secondary immunization, with bulk PBMC replicates and cell subsets isolated. To follow T-cell clones before and after primary and booster YFV17D yellow fever vaccination, bulk TCR alpha and beta repertoires were sequenced over time. Two healthy male donors, one aged 18 to 30 and one aged 30 to 40 years, were included in the cohort.

TCR cDNA was synthesized by 5'RACE template switching, through which a universal primer site and unique molecular identifiers were introduced. Priming of cDNA synthesis was performed from both the TCR alpha and TCR beta constant segments. Libraries were amplified in two PCR steps, with sample barcodes and sequencing adapters added in the second step. Sequencing of libraries was performed on Illumina HiSeq 2500 (2x100 bp) or NovaSeq (2x150 bp). In the paper's pipeline: Reads were demultiplexed and collapsed into UMI consensus sequences with MIGEC, and V(D)J alignment was performed with MiXCR. Vaccine-responding clonotypes were identified with edgeR using replicate PBMC samples, with FDR below 0.01 and a log2 fold change above 5 up to day 15 being required. CD4 or CD8 identity was assigned to each bulk clonotype according to whether the clonotype was present at higher abundance in the sequenced CD4 repertoire or the sequenced CD8 repertoire. TCRdb reprocessed the public reads (quality trimming at Q25 with fastp, clone calling with MiXCR) and kept in-frame beta chains. Entries that share a CDR3 protein sequence are merged under the most common genes and DNA. V and J calls and clone size were set by TCRdb, not the authors. Within this sample are almost 600,000 distinct CDR3 sequences, with about 14% of them counted one time only. Jointly, the top ten make up more than 12% of the sample.

The paper's findings and limits, for the study overall: After the booster, most of the clones that had expanded following primary vaccination were detected again (96% of CD4 and roughly nine tenths of CD8), which suggests that memory was broadly maintained. Computational filtering was needed because FACS-sorted repertoires could contain abundant contaminating clonotypes from the bulk population. Compared with the primary T-cell response, the secondary T-cell response was faster but weaker, reaching its peak on day 5 rather than on day 15. A small fraction of clonotypes showed up in both the CD4 and CD8 compartments, probably as a result of convergent recombination. Because only a couple of donors were included in the study, the extent to which the findings can be generalized is limited.

According to the germline V gene, CDR1 reads SGHRS and CDR2 reads YFSETQ. The junction shows trimming of 3 bases on V and 0 bases on J, and the gene matches do not reach 3 bases of it. Counted from cysteine to phenylalanine, this CDR3 has 17 amino acids. The sequence is cut down to CDR3 DNA, 51 bases in frame from base 1. The sample's treatment or condition, from its label and the paper: live attenuated yellow fever vaccine strain. At each blood-draw timepoint, two biological replicates of bulk PBMCs were collected. PBMCs were isolated from peripheral blood using a standard Ficoll-Paque protocol. TriZol was used to extract RNA from bulk PBMCs, from CD4 and CD8 fractions, and from dextramer-positive and dextramer-negative fractions.

This clonotype was sampled from a man in his thirties or forties who received the YFV17D yellow fever vaccine. This material consisted of PBMCs, taken on the day of the yellow fever booster vaccination. The sequence links TRBV5-1 to TRBJ2-6; 10 bases in the middle match TRBD1. The bases are TGCGCCAGCAGCTCGGGGACAGGGGTCTCTGGGGCCAACGTCCTGACTTTC. This is translated as CASSSGTGVSGANVLTF.